These T cell receptor beta chains were read from a single sample in a study of cytomegalovirus exposure and HLA in healthy donors. Data came from immunoSEQ multiplex PCR; TCRdb stores just in-frame clones and leaves some out. The data hold 150,000 to 200,000 clones, with roughly 80% observed a single time. The specimen was PBMCs. The receptors derive from a man aged 30-40 years in good health and CMV-seropositive. Both conserved end residues are part of each CDR3. D genes are given only for firm matches. A row's size may be missing; if present it is once, few, many or a size class.

TRBJ2-2	NA	NA	TRBV9	TGTGCCAGCAGCGTAGTAGCCGGGGAGCTGTTTTTT	CASSVVAGELFF
TRBJ1-2	NA	NA	TRBV6-6	TGTGCCAGCAGTTACAACGGAGAGGAAGGCGGAGGCTACACCTTC	CASSYNGEEGGGYTF
TRBJ2-1	few	NA	TRBV19	TGTGCCAGTAGTATGTCATTGGAGAATGAGCAGTTCTTC	CASSMSLENEQFF
TRBJ1-4	few	NA	TRBV7-9	TGTGCCAGCAGTTCTGGGGGCAGGGGCTCTGAAAAACTGTTTTTT	CASSSGGRGSEKLFF
TRBJ2-3	NA	NA	TRBV12-5	TGTGCTAGTGGTTTCCTTTCGACATCCACTAGCACAGATACGCAGTATTTT	CASGFLSTSTSTDTQYF
TRBJ1-4	NA	TRBD1	TRBV4-1	TGCGCCAGCAGCCAAGGAGATCCGGACAGGGATAATGAAAAACTGTTTTTT	CASSQGDPDRDNEKLFF
TRBJ2-3	NA	NA	TRBV5-1	TGCGCCAGCAGTTCCTTATCGGGGACAGATACGCAGTATTTT	CASSSLSGTDTQYF
TRBJ1-5	NA	NA	TRBV2	TGTGCCAGCAGTCCCAACGGGGTGGACCAGCCCCAGCATTTT	CASSPNGVDQPQHF
TRBJ1-5	once	NA	TRBV7-9	TGTGCCAGCAGCTTCGGGGAGCGGGGGTTTCAGCCCCAGCATTTT	CASSFGERGFQPQHF
TRBJ2-1	NA	NA	TRBV27	TGTGCCAGCAGTGCACAGGAGAGCTCCTACAATGAGCAGTTCTTC	CASSAQESSYNEQFF
TRBJ1-2	few	TRBD1	TRBV6-5	TGTGCCAGCAGCCAAGACAGGGAAGTGGGAGGCTACACCTTC	CASSQDREVGGYTF
TRBJ2-6	few	TRBD1	TRBV6-1	TGTGCCAGCAGTGGACAGGGTTGGGGTGGGGCCAACGTCCTGACTTTC	CASSGQGWGGANVLTF
TRBJ1-4	once	NA	TRBV30	TGTGCCTGGAGTGAACTAACGGGACTTAGAAATGAAAAACTGTTTTTT	CAWSELTGLRNEKLFF
TRBJ2-5	few	TRBD1	TRBV6-4	TGTGCCAGCAGTGCTGGGACAGGGGGCGGAGAGACCCAGTACTTC	CASSAGTGGGETQYF
TRBJ1-1	NA	NA	TRBV7-3	TGTGCCAGCAGCTTAACAAGGGGCTCGAACACTGAAGCTTTCTTT	CASSLTRGSNTEAFF
TRBJ1-1	NA	TRBD1	TRBV28	TGTGCCAGCAGACTGGACAGGATGAACACTGAAGCTTTCTTT	CASRLDRMNTEAFF
TRBJ2-2	NA	NA	TRBV2	TGTGCCAGCAGTTGGGCGGGGGCCAACACCGGGGAGCTGTTTTTT	CASSWAGANTGELFF
TRBJ1-2	NA	TRBD1	TRBV29-1	TGCAGCATTGACAGGGTTGGCTATGGCTACACCTTC	CSIDRVGYGYTF
TRBJ2-1	NA	TRBD2	TRBV7-7	TGTGCCAGCAGCTCCGGGACTAGCAGGGGTGAGCAGTTCTTC	CASSSGTSRGEQFF
TRBJ2-2	NA	NA	TRBV18	TGTGCCAGCTCACCAAGGGGAAACACCGGGGAGCTGTTTTTT	CASSPRGNTGELFF
TRBJ1-5	NA	NA	TRBV4-1	TGCGCCAGCAGCTCTAGGGAGGGCAATCAGCCCCAGCATTTT	CASSSREGNQPQHF
TRBJ1-2	NA	NA	TRBV5-4	TGTGCCAGCAGCTACCCGACGGGAAACTATGGCTACACCTTC	CASSYPTGNYGYTF
TRBJ2-7	NA	NA	TRBV19	TGTGCCAGTAGTATACTACAGGGTTACGAGCAGTACTTC	CASSILQGYEQYF
TRBJ1-3	NA	NA	TRBV5-4	TGTGCCAGCAGCCGCCAGGGCTCTGGAAACACCATATATTTT	CASSRQGSGNTIYF
TRBJ2-7	NA	NA	TRBV7-6	TGTGCCAGCAGCTTAGATCAGGACACCGACTCCGACTACGAGCAGTACTTC	CASSLDQDTDSDYEQYF
TRBJ2-3	NA	NA	TRBV30	TGTGCCTGGAGTGTATGGGGTAGCGGAAACACAGATACGCAGTATTTT	CAWSVWGSGNTDTQYF
TRBJ2-2	once	NA	TRBV7-3	TGTGCCAGCAGCTTGACATTGGGCGGGGAGCTGTTTTTT	CASSLTLGGELFF
TRBJ1-5	NA	NA	TRBV25-1	TGTGCCAGCAGTGGAGGAGGAGCCATGGGCAATCAGCCCCAGCATTTT	CASSGGGAMGNQPQHF
TRBJ2-2	NA	NA	TRBV4-1	TGCGCCAGCAGCCAAGACAAGAACACCGGGGAGCTGTTTTTT	CASSQDKNTGELFF
TRBJ2-5	NA	TRBD2	TRBV30	TGTGCCTGGAGTGCGACCGGGAGGCCGGAGACCCAGTACTTC	CAWSATGRPETQYF
TRBJ2-7	NA	NA	TRBV14	TGTGCCAGCAGCCAAGATCCAGGAGGGAATTTCTACGAGCAGTACTTC	CASSQDPGGNFYEQYF
TRBJ1-2	once	NA	TRBV4-3	TGCGCCAGCAGCCAAGTACTTAGAAGACAGATGGGCTATGGCTACACCTTC	CASSQVLRRQMGYGYTF
TRBJ2-3	NA	NA	TRBV5-4	TGTGCCAGCAGCGTCGACAGGCTACTGAATACGCAGTATTTT	CASSVDRLLNTQYF
TRBJ2-5	few	NA	TRBV10-3	TGTGCCATCAGCCCAGGGATCCAACGTTCGGGGACCCAGTACTTC	CAISPGIQRSGTQYF
TRBJ2-1	once	NA	TRBV2	TGTGCCAGCAAGGCGGGACCCTACAATGAGCAGTTCTTC	CASKAGPYNEQFF
TRBJ1-2	few	TRBD1	TRBV7-9	TGTGCCAGCAGCTTCGACAGGGTCGACGGCTACACCTTC	CASSFDRVDGYTF
TRBJ2-3	NA	TRBD1	TRBV19	TGTGCCAGTAGTATAGATCATCGGCTGGGACAGAGCACAGATACGCAGTATTTT	CASSIDHRLGQSTDTQYF
TRBJ1-5	NA	TRBD1	TRBV7-6	TGTGCCAGCAGCCAAGGGACAGGGTATCAGCCCCAGCATTTT	CASSQGTGYQPQHF
TRBJ2-4	NA	TRBD1	TRBV7-6	TGTGCCAGCAGCCTAATGGACAGGGAGTTAATCGACATTCAGTACTTC	CASSLMDRELIDIQYF